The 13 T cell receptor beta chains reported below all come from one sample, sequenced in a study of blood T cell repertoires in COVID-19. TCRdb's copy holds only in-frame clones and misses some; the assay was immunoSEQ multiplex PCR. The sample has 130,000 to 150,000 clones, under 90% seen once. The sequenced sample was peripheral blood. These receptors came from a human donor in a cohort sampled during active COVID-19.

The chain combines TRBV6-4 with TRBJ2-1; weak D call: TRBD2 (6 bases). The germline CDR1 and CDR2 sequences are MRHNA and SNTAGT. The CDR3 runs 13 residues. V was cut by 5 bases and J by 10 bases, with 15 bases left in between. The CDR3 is CASSWDFLREQFF. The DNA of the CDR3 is TGTGCCAGCAGTTGGGACTTCCTGCGCGAGCAGTTCTTC.

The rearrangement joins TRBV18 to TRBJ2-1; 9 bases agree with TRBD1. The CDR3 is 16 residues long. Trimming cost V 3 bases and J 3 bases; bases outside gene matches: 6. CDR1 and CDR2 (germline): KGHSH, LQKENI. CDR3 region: CASSPTPGQGYNEQFF. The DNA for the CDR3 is TGTGCCAGCTCACCTACTCCGGGACAGGGCTACAATGAGCAGTTCTTC. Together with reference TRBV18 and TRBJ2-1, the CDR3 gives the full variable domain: NAGVMQNPRHLVRRRGQEARLRCSPMKGHSHVYWYRQLPEEGLKFMVYLQKENIIDESGMPKERFSAEFPKEGPSILRIQQVVRGDSAAYFCASSPTPGQGYNEQFFGPGTRLTVL.

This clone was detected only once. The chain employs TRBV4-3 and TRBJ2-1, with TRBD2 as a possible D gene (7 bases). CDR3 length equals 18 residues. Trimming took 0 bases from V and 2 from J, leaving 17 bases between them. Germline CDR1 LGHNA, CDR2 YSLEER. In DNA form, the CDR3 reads TGCGCCAGCAGCCAAGACTCGGCTCCGGGGGGCCCCTACAATGAGCAGTTCTTC. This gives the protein CASSQDSAPGGPYNEQFF.

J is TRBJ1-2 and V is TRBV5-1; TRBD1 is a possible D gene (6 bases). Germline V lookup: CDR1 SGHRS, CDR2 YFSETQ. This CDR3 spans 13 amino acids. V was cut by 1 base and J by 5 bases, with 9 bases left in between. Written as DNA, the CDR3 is TGCGCCAGCAGCTTGAGCAGGGGTTATGGCTACACCTTC. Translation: CASSLSRGYGYTF.

The CDR3 DNA follows: TGCGCCAGCAGCCAAGTCCGAGGCAGCGGAGAGACCCAGTACTTC. As protein: CASSQVRGSGETQYF. J is TRBJ2-5 and V is TRBV4-1; D may be TRBD2 (5 bases). CDR1 is MGHRA, CDR2 YSYEKL, per germline. Trimming removed 1 base from V and 4 bases from J, with 13 bases in between. This CDR3 spans 15 amino acids.

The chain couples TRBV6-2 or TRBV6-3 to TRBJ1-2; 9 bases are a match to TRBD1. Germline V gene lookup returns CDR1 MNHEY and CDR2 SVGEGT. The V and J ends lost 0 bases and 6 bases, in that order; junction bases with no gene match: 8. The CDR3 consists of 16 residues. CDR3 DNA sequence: TGTGCCAGCAGTTACTCCGGGACAGGGAGGAGTGATGGCTACACCTTC. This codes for CASSYSGTGRSDGYTF.

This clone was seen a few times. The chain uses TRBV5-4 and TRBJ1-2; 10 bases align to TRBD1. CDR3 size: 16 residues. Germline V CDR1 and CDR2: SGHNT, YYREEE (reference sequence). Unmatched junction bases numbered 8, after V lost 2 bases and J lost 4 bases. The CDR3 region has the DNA TGTGCCAGCAGCTTTGGACAGGGGGGATTCGGCTATGGCTACACCTTC. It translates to CASSFGQGGFGYGYTF.

The CDR3 DNA sequence: TGTGCCAGTAGTGAGCAGGGGTCTGCTAGCACAGATACGCAGTATTTT. It specifies CASSEQGSASTDTQYF. This chain links TRBV19 with TRBJ2-3; a weak D match, TRBD1 (6 bases). Germline CDR1 is LNHDA and CDR2 is SQIVND (reference sequence). The CDR3 has 16 amino acids. Trimming removed 5 bases from V and 0 bases from J, with 15 bases in between.

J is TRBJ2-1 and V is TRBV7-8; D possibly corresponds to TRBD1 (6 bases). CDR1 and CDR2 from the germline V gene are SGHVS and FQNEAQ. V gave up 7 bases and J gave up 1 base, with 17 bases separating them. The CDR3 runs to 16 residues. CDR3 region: CASTWGRAGSYNEQFF. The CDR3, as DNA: TGTGCCAGCACCTGGGGGCGGGCTGGGTCCTACAATGAGCAGTTCTTC.

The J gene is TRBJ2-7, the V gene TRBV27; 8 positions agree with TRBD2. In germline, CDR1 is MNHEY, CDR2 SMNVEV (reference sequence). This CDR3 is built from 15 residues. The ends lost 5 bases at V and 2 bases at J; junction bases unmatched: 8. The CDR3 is CASSPAVAGTYEQYF. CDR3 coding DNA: TGTGCCAGCAGTCCGGCAGTAGCGGGGACCTACGAGCAGTACTTC.

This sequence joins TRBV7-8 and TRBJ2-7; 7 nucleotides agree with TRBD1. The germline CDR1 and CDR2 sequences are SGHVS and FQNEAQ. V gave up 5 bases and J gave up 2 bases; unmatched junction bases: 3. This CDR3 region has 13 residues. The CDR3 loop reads CASSRDSTYEQYF. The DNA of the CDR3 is TGTGCCAGCAGCAGGGACAGTACCTACGAGCAGTACTTC.

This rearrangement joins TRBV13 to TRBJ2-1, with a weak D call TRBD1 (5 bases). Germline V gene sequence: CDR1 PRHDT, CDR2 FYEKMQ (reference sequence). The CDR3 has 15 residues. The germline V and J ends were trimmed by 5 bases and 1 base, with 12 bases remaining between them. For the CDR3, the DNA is TGTGCCAGCAGCCTCCCCCAGGGATCCTACAATGAGCAGTTCTTC. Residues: CASSLPQGSYNEQFF.

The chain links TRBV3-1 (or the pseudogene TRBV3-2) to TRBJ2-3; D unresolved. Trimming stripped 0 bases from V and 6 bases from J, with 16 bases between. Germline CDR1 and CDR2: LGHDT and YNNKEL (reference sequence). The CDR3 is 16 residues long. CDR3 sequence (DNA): TGTGCCAGCAGCCAAGATCTTTTTCGATTGGAGGATACGCAGTATTTT. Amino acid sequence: CASSQDLFRLEDTQYF.